Detailed here is one T cell receptor (beta chain). The timepoints at which blood was sampled were baseline, cycle 4 day 1, and cycle 7 day 1. The sample is drawn from a study of OX40 agonist ivuxolimab in advanced cancers. Trimming took 2 bases from V and 6 from J, leaving 16 bases between them. The CDR3 has 15 amino acids. The germline V gene has CDR1 MNHNS and CDR2 SASEGT. Sequencing used immunoSEQ multiplex PCR; TCRdb keeps in-frame clones, though not all of them. The table includes about 45,000 clones, 70% to 90% detected once. The material sequenced was CD4+ or CD8+ T cells sorted from blood, taken in a trial of the OX40 agonist ivuxolimab. The source is an adult with an advanced solid tumor such as melanoma, head and neck, liver or kidney cancer. This chain joins TRBV6-1 and TRBJ1-1; unclear D gene. This chain's CDR3 is CASSENAGSRAEAFF. CDR3 in DNA: TGTGCCAGCAGTGAAAACGCGGGGAGTCGGGCTGAAGCTTTCTTT.